These 7 T cell receptor beta chains were sequenced from one sample in a study of blood T cells in healthy people across ages. A second PCR of roughly 7 to 11 cycles used a sample-barcoded 5' primer and a J-beta primer mix. TCRdb reprocessed the 5' RACE reads via MiXCR and lists one record per CDR3 protein. The data show 1.5 million to 2 million distinct CDR3 sequences, roughly 30% seen once. Sequencing input: blood. All receptors derive from a woman aged 25-40 years in good health.

The V call is TRBV20-1, the J call TRBJ1-2; 7 nucleotides line up with TRBD1. V lost 1 base to trimming and J lost 4 bases; unmatched junction nucleotides: 6. The CDR3 covers 14 residues. Germline lookup yields CDR1 DFQATT and CDR2 SNEGSKA (reference sequence). The CDR3 region is CSARVRAGGYGYTF. Here the CDR3 DNA reads TGCAGTGCTAGAGTGCGTGCAGGGGGCTATGGCTACACCTTC.

This clonotype was seen a single time. This sequence joins TRBV5-6 and TRBJ2-1; tentatively, D is TRBD1 (5 bases). Trimming removed 4 bases from V and 10 bases from J, with 21 bases in between. This CDR3 contains 15 residues. The germline gives CDR1 SGHDT, CDR2 YYEEEE. Here the CDR3 reads CASSGDTGNSYEQFF. The CDR3 coding sequence is TGTGCCAGCAGCGGCGACACAGGAAATTCCTACGAGCAGTTCTTC.

This clonotype was seen a few times. CDR3 DNA sequence: TGCGCCAGCAGTGAAGATAGTGTGTCCAGCGAGCAGTACTTC. This gives the protein CASSEDSVSSEQYF. The chain couples TRBV10-1 to TRBJ2-7; the D is unclear. The germline V and J ends were trimmed by 3 bases and 6 bases, with 15 bases remaining between them. Germline V CDR1 and CDR2: WNHNN, SYGVQD (reference sequence). The length of the CDR3 is 14 residues.

The chain recombines TRBV12-3 or TRBV12-4 with TRBJ2-3; D unclear. V was clipped by 5 bases and J by 4 bases, with 10 bases between them. The CDR3 contains 13 residues. This CDR3 is CASSQLSADTQYF. CDR3 coding DNA: TGTGCCAGCAGTCAATTGAGCGCAGATACGCAGTATTTT.

The sample holds a few counts of this clonotype. The chain employs TRBV12-3 or TRBV12-4 and TRBJ1-1; a possible D gene is TRBD1 (6 bases). The CDR3 is made up of 14 amino acids. Trimming removed 3 bases at V and 3 bases at J, with 11 bases between. The CDR3 sequence is CASSFRGVYTEAFF. In DNA, the CDR3 is TGTGCCAGCAGTTTTAGGGGGGTATACACTGAAGCTTTCTTT.

This clonotype appeared a few times. This rearrangement joins TRBV6-5 to TRBJ2-3; TRBD2 aligns across 8 bases. Germline CDR1 is MNHEY and CDR2 is SVGAGI. This CDR3 is 14 amino acids long. Trimming removed 4 bases from V and 6 bases from J; junction bases left unmatched: 6. The chain's CDR3 is CASSLSGSKDTQYF. CDR3 bases: TGTGCCAGCAGTTTAAGCGGGAGCAAGGATACGCAGTATTTT.

Worth noting for this clonotype: This may arise from a read error, as a much more abundant clone is one base away. J is TRBJ2-7 and V is TRBV7-6; TRBD2 agrees at 10 bases. After removal of 5 bases from V and 5 bases from J, the junction contained 9 bases not matched to a gene. The CDR3 sequence is 15 residues long. The germline V gene encodes CDR1 SGHVS and CDR2 FNYEAQ. This CDR3 is CASSVVAGGSNEQYF. The CDR3 DNA reads TGTGCCAGCAGCGTAGTAGCGGGAGGTAGCAACGAGCAGTACTTC.